A single sample gave rise to the 6 T cell receptor beta chains below, sequenced in a study of T cells after yellow fever vaccination. One entry per CDR3 protein, called by TCRdb with MiXCR from the 5' RACE reads. Here the sample spans some 340,000 distinct CDR3 sequences, roughly 10% being singletons. Material: CD4+ T cells sorted from PBMCs, obtained 45 days after the yellow fever booster vaccination. Receptor source: a man in his late teens or twenties who received the YFV17D yellow fever vaccine.

This chain uses TRBV6-1 with TRBJ2-2, with TRBD1 identical over 8 bases. With V trimmed by 7 bases and J by 6 bases, 10 bases remained unmatched. The germline V gene encodes CDR1 MNHNS and CDR2 SASEGT. This CDR3 contains 15 residues. In DNA, the CDR3 is TGTGCCAGCAAGACCATGGACAGGGCTGCCGGGGAGCTGTTTTTT. As protein: CASKTMDRAAGELFF.

This clonotype has a handful of counts. The V gene is TRBV12-3 or TRBV12-4, the J gene TRBJ2-7, with D possibly matching TRBD2 (5 bases). This CDR3 spans 13 amino acids. The ends were cut back, 3 bases at V and 5 bases at J, with 11 bases in the middle. CDR3: CASSFREGHEQYF. The CDR3 nucleotides read TGTGCCAGCAGTTTCCGGGAAGGGCACGAGCAGTACTTC.

This clonotype was counted many times. The chain combines TRBV2 with TRBJ2-1; 9 nucleotides align to TRBD2. Looked up from germline, CDR1 is SNHLY and CDR2 is FYNNEI. V lost 4 bases, J lost 5 bases, and 9 bases stayed unmatched. The CDR3 contains 16 residues. CDR3 loop: CASSAATSGYNNEQFF. The CDR3 coding sequence is TGTGCCAGCAGTGCGGCCACTAGCGGGTACAACAATGAGCAGTTCTTC.

This clonotype was detected only a few times. The chain carries TRBV7-9 and TRBJ2-5; 7 positions match TRBD2. V gave up 3 bases and J gave up 0 bases; unmatched junction bases: 7. The CDR3 is 16 residues long. Germline V gene sequence: CDR1 SEHNR, CDR2 FQNEAQ (reference sequence). The chain's CDR3 is CASSFFGTTNQETQYF. DNA of the CDR3: TGTGCCAGCAGCTTTTTCGGGACTACCAACCAAGAGACCCAGTACTTC.

The genes are TRBV24-1 and TRBJ1-5; D is perhaps TRBD1 (5 bases). The CDR3 is 13 residues long. V lost 7 bases to trimming and J lost 12 bases, with 18 bases between them. In germline, CDR1 is KGHDR, CDR2 SFDVKD. The CDR3, as DNA: TGTGCCACCAGCGCTCCCCCGGACGGACACCAGCATTTT. Its protein product is CATSAPPDGHQHF.

Only a few counts were recorded for this clonotype. The J gene is TRBJ1-2, the V gene TRBV7-2; 7 nucleotides line up with TRBD1. The CDR3 loop spans 15 amino acids. Germline CDR1 is SGHTA and CDR2 is FQGNSA. V shed 5 bases, J shed 4 bases, and the junction held 10 bases outside the gene matches. CDR3: CASSLRQGGGYGYTF. The CDR3 DNA is TGTGCCAGCAGCCTCAGACAGGGCGGAGGCTATGGCTACACCTTC.